These 18 T cell receptor beta chains originate from one sample sequenced in a study of radiation and T cells in renal cell carcinoma. This sample's time point: baseline pretreatment blood. Documented treatment: 15 Gy SBRT to primary tumor, nephrectomy 4 weeks later. Generated by immunoSEQ multiplex PCR, the TCRdb table keeps only in-frame clones and is missing some. Among about 59,000 clones listed, over 70% were seen once. The sequences come from blood, collected from a patient whose treatment included radiotherapy and nephrectomy. These receptors were taken from a man in his sixties with renal cell carcinoma.

The chain combines TRBV27 with TRBJ2-5, with D possibly TRBD1 on 5 matching bases. Germline V gene sequence: CDR1 MNHEY, CDR2 SMNVEV (reference sequence). V was cut by 5 bases and J by 3 bases, with 10 bases left in between. This CDR3 contains 13 residues. In DNA form, the CDR3 reads TGTGCCAGCAGTCGTTTGACAGAAGAGACCCAGTACTTC. Amino acid sequence: CASSRLTEETQYF.

V is TRBV2 and J is TRBJ2-7; D ambiguous. Germline lookup yields CDR1 SNHLY and CDR2 FYNNEI. The V end was cut by 1 base, the J end by 1 base, with 11 bases between. CDR3 length: 15 amino acids. The CDR3 protein is CASSEVLDFSYEQYV. In nucleotides, the CDR3 is TGTGCCAGCAGTGAAGTCCTAGACTTTTCCTACGAGCAGTACGTC.

The CDR3 reads CASSSRDTYLPNYGYTF. CDR3 bases: TGTGCCAGCAGCTCCCGGGACACGTACCTCCCTAACTATGGCTACACCTTC. The gene calls are TRBV13 and TRBJ1-2; D possibly corresponds to TRBD1 (6 bases). This CDR3 comprises 17 residues. CDR1 is PRHDT, CDR2 FYEKMQ, per germline (reference sequence). V was trimmed by 4 bases and J by 0 bases, leaving 18 bases between them.

This clone has just a few counts. CDR3 nucleotide sequence: TGTGCCAGCAGCTTAGAAGACAGCACTAACTATGGCTACACCTTC. It yields the protein CASSLEDSTNYGYTF. The V call is TRBV13, the J call TRBJ1-2; D perhaps matches TRBD1 (5 bases). Germline V lookup: CDR1 PRHDT, CDR2 FYEKMQ (reference sequence). CDR3 length equals 15 residues. The V and J ends lost 1 base and 0 bases respectively, with 9 bases between them.

This clone showed up just a few times. The chain has TRBV6-1 and TRBJ2-1; no definite D call. V was shortened by 4 bases and J by 6 bases, with 7 bases between the two germline ends. Germline lookup yields CDR1 MNHNS and CDR2 SASEGT. The CDR3 runs to 12 residues. The CDR3 spells CASSGQFNEQFF. The CDR3 region has the DNA TGTGCCAGCAGTGGACAATTCAATGAGCAGTTCTTC.

The chain couples TRBV30 to TRBJ2-2; D is undetermined. V lost 7 bases, J lost 7 bases, and 10 bases lay in between. The CDR3 consists of 11 residues. CDR1 and CDR2 (germline): GTSNPN, SVGIG (reference sequence). CDR3 loop: CASFRFGELFF. The CDR3 nucleotides read TGTGCCTCCTTCCGATTCGGGGAGCTGTTTTTT.

The chain combines TRBV11-3 with TRBJ2-1; tentative D call: TRBD1 (6 bases). CDR1 is SGHNT and CDR2 is YENEEA in the germline V gene. This CDR3 is built from 15 residues. The ends were cut back, 0 bases at V and 6 bases at J, with 12 bases in the middle. CDR3 coding DNA: TGTGCCAGCAGCTTAGATCCAGGCAGGGGCAATGAGCAGTTCTTC. This sequence encodes CASSLDPGRGNEQFF.

This chain uses TRBV7-9 with TRBJ2-1; no clear D. This CDR3 spans 13 amino acids. Germline V gene lookup returns CDR1 SEHNR and CDR2 FQNEAQ (reference sequence). V was pared by 0 bases and J by 15 bases, with 15 bases between. CDR3 loop: CASSLAEGPRGFF. Here the CDR3 DNA reads TGTGCCAGCAGCTTAGCGGAAGGACCTAGAGGGTTCTTC.

This clone was counted a few times. The chain links TRBV20-1 to TRBJ1-1; TRBD1 is a possible D gene (5 bases). The CDR3 contains 11 residues. Trimming shortened V by 3 bases and J by 7 bases, and 9 bases separated the two germline ends. CDR1 DFQATT and CDR2 SNEGSKA come from the germline V gene (reference sequence). The CDR3 DNA reads as TGCAGTGCTAGGGGGGACGGTGAAGCTTTCTTT. Protein sequence: CSARGDGEAFF.

This clone was observed once. This chain links TRBV5-1 with TRBJ2-1, with D maybe TRBD1 (6 bases). V lost 0 bases, J lost 4 bases, and 11 bases lay in between. Germline V CDR1 and CDR2: SGHRS, YFSETQ. The CDR3 loop spans 15 amino acids. CDR3 sequence: CASSLERTEYNEQFF. The CDR3 DNA follows: TGCGCCAGCAGCTTGGAAAGGACAGAGTACAATGAGCAGTTCTTC.

The chain joins TRBV11-2 to TRBJ2-7; tentative D call: TRBD1 (5 bases). V was clipped by 2 bases and J by 3 bases, with 11 bases between them. This CDR3 region has 14 residues. The germline CDR1 and CDR2 sequences are SGHAT and FQNNGV. The CDR3 bases are TGTGCCAGCAGCTTAAATCAGGGCCTCTACGAGCAGTACGTC. Amino acid sequence: CASSLNQGLYEQYV.

This clone showed up just a few times. The chain is built from TRBV9 and TRBJ2-2; D uncertain. Trimming cost V 2 bases and J 0 bases, with 8 bases left between them. The length of the CDR3 is 15 residues. The germline V gene has CDR1 SGDLS and CDR2 YYNGEE. CDR3 residues: CASSVGYANTGELFF. The CDR3 DNA reads as TGTGCCAGCAGCGTCGGCTACGCGAACACCGGGGAGCTGTTTTTT. The full variable domain, completed using reference TRBV9 and TRBJ2-2, is DSGVTQTPKHLITATGQRVTLRCSPRSGDLSVYWYQQSLDQGLQFLIQYYNGEERAKGNILERFSAQQFPDLHSELNLSSLELGDSALYFCASSVGYANTGELFFGEGSRLTVL.

V and J are TRBV15 and TRBJ2-5; 9 nucleotides align to TRBD1. Losses at the gene ends were 9 bases for V and 6 bases for J; bases not matched to a gene: 11. This CDR3 region has 14 residues. Looked up from germline, CDR1 is LNHNV and CDR2 is YYDKDF (reference sequence). CDR3 sequence reads: CATGSGQGLKTQYF. CDR3 nucleotide sequence: TGTGCCACTGGTTCGGGACAGGGTCTGAAGACCCAGTACTTC.

This clone was observed a single time. This chain links TRBV27 with TRBJ2-5; 9 bases map to TRBD2. Germline V CDR1 and CDR2: MNHEY, SMNVEV (reference sequence). V lost 4 bases to trimming and J lost 0 bases; unmatched junction nucleotides: 3. This CDR3 comprises 15 residues. The CDR3 nucleotides are TGTGCCAGCAGTTACTCTAGCGGGGACCAAGAGACCCAGTACTTC. This sequence encodes CASSYSSGDQETQYF.

The genes are TRBV7-4 and TRBJ1-4, with 8 bases lining up with TRBD1. The length of the CDR3 is 15 residues. Germline trimming cut 4 bases from V and 6 bases from J; bases unmatched to any gene: 7. In germline, CDR1 is SGHVT, CDR2 SQSDAQ. The CDR3 region is CASSSQGASDEKLFF. CDR3 coding DNA: TGTGCCAGCAGCTCTCAGGGGGCGTCTGATGAAAAACTGTTTTTT.

J is TRBJ2-2 and V is TRBV6-1; D gene uncertain. CDR3 length equals 15 residues. The V gene's germline CDR1 is MNHNS and CDR2 SASEGT. The V end was cut by 7 bases, the J end by 0 bases, with 12 bases between. The DNA of the CDR3 is TGTGCCAGCACCTCAAGGGAACCGAACACCGGGGAGCTGTTTTTT. It encodes CASTSREPNTGELFF.

This chain joins TRBV5-1 and TRBJ1-1; perhaps TRBD1 as D (5 bases). The CDR3 extends over 15 amino acids. Trimming removed 2 bases at V and 8 bases at J, with 19 bases between. Per germline, CDR1 SGHRS and CDR2 YFSETQ. This CDR3 reads CASSLGDFSSGEAFF. CDR3 sequence (DNA): TGCGCCAGCAGCTTAGGGGACTTCTCGTCCGGAGAAGCTTTCTTT.

V usage is TRBV6-4 and J usage is TRBJ1-3, with D perhaps TRBD1 (5 bases). The ends were cut back, 7 bases at V and 0 bases at J, with 16 bases in the middle. There are 16 residues in the CDR3. CDR1 is MRHNA and CDR2 is SNTAGT in the germline V gene. In nucleotides, the CDR3 is TGTGCCAGCATCCTGTCCTGGGGCTCCTCTGGAAACACCATATATTTT. Protein product: CASILSWGSSGNTIYF.